At least ten counts were recorded for the clone carrying this T cell receptor beta chain. The antigen is unknown. The sample originates from a study of T cells in Graves' hyperthyroidism and ophthalmopathy. Stability of Graves' hyperthyroidism was defined as absent ophthalmopathy progression within 18 months. Amplification yielded TCR beta CDR3 regions, with RNA transcripts as the source. Using the HTBI primer set, a first-round RT-PCR was run on the TCR CDR3. MiXCR was run by TCRdb on the multiplex PCR reads, yielding one entry per CDR3 protein. The table lists around 110,000 distinct CDR3 sequences, approximately 15% of them singletons, with about 45% in the top ten. Findings of the study overall: Using 13 V-J features, a model discriminated ophthalmopathy from stable hyperthyroidism. Blood also held most thyroid clonotypes expanded beyond 0.001.

The V gene lost 0 bases and the J gene lost 2 bases, with 10 bases spanning the gap. The CDR3 has 16 amino acids. The germline V gene has CDR1 KGHSH and CDR2 LQKENI. V usage is TRBV18 and J usage is TRBJ2-2, with a tentative D call TRBD2 (5 bases). Sequences were obtained from blood. This receptor was obtained from a woman between 45 and 60 years old with Graves' hyperthyroidism. The DNA of the CDR3 is TGTGCCAGCTCACCACCGGGAACGGGAAACACCGGGGAGCTGTTTTTT. It translates to CASSPPGTGNTGELFF.